What follows describes a single TCR beta chain. Its antigen is unknown. Method: immunoSEQ multiplex PCR; TCRdb's copy keeps in-frame clones and lacks some. The sample has 100,000 to 150,000 clones; 89% are singletons. The sample comes from a study of cytomegalovirus exposure and HLA in healthy donors. V was shortened by 7 bases and J by 7 bases, with 24 bases between the two germline ends. Germline lookup yields CDR1 SGHNT and CDR2 YYREEE (reference sequence). This CDR3 is built from 16 residues. Study-level results: As confirmed in vitro, a few CMV-associated chains were specific for CMV antigens.

The sequence was collected from a woman aged 18-29 years in good health and CMV-seronegative. The sequenced sample consisted of PBMCs. This chain uses TRBV5-4 with TRBJ2-1; TRBD2 might be the D (5 bases). CDR3 sequence: CASSLGPGLGINEQFF. The CDR3 coding sequence is TGTGCCAGCTCCCTTGGGCCTGGACTGGGGATTAATGAGCAGTTCTTC.